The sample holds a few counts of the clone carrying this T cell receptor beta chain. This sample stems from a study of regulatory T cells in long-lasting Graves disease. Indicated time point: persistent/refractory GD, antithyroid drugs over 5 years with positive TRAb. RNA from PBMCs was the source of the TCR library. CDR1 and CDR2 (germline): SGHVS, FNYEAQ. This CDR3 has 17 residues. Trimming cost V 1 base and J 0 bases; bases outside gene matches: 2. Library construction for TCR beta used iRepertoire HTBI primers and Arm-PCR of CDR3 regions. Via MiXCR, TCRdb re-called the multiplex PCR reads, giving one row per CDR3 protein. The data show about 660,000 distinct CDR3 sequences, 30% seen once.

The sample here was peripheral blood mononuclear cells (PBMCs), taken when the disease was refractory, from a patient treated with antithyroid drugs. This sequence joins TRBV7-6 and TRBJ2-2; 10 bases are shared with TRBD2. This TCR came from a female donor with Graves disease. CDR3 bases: TGTGCCAGCAGCTTAGGGGGGACTAGCGCGAACACCGGGGAGCTGTTTTTT. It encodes CASSLGGTSANTGELFF.